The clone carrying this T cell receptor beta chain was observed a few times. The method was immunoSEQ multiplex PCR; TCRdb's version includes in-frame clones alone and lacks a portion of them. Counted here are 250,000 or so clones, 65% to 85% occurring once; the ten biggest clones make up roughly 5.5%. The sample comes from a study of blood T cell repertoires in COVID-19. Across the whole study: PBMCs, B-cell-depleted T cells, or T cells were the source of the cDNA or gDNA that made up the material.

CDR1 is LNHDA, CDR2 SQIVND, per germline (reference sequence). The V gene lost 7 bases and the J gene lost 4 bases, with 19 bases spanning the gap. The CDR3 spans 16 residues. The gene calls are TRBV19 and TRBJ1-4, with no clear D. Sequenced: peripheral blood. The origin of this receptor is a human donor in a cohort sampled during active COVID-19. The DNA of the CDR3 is TGTGCCAGTACCCCCGCGCGGCAGCTCATTAATGAAAAACTGTTTTTT. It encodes CASTPARQLINEKLFF.